The following is a TCR beta chain sequence with its context. Antigen: not known. Sample time point: pre-treatment sample, taken before nivolumab and TIL therapy. Pleural nodules or supraclavicular lymph nodes made up most of the excised metastases sampled. Patients were adults with stage 4 NSCLC. This record belongs to a study of TIL therapy for anti-PD-1-resistant metastatic lung cancer. Study-level results: TIL cultures after expansion showed higher clonality and lower diversity than baseline tumor (median about 6% vs 30%).

The immunoSEQ assay was v3. Here immunoSEQ multiplex PCR was the method, and the copy in TCRdb shows in-frame clones only, minus some. The sample lists more than 90,000 clones; around three fifths were seen once. The sample in question was tumor tissue, obtained at baseline. The sequence was obtained from a person aged 25 to 79 with non-small cell lung cancer.

The CDR3 DNA is TGTGCCAGCAGTTATTTACAGGGGAGGACCGGGGAGCTGTTTTTT. Protein sequence: CASSYLQGRTGELFF. This chain connects TRBV7-3 to TRBJ2-2; D may be TRBD1 (7 bases). CDR3 length equals 15 residues. The germline gives CDR1 SGHTA, CDR2 FQGTGA. The V and J ends lost 6 bases and 5 bases respectively, with 16 bases between them.